These 17 T cell receptor beta chains originate from one sample sequenced in a study of T cells in Graves' hyperthyroidism and ophthalmopathy. Amplification of TCR beta CDR3 regions was performed using RNA transcripts as template. With the HTBI primer set, the TCR CDR3 went through a first round of RT-PCR. TCRdb reanalysed the multiplex PCR reads using MiXCR and keeps one entry per CDR3 protein. In the table there are 470,000 or so distinct CDR3 sequences, roughly 20% of which are singletons. Sequenced: blood. Every receptor here comes from a young man with Graves' hyperthyroidism.

This clonotype appeared many times. One junction end disagrees with the germline gene, perhaps due to a read error. The chain joins TRBV11-2 to TRBJ1-1; a weak D match, TRBD1 (5 bases). Germline CDR1 is SGHAT and CDR2 is FQNNGV. The CDR3 totals 11 residues. The CDR3 region is CASKSRGKLLF. Here the CDR3 DNA reads TGTGCCAGCAAGTCAAGGGGAAAACTTCTCTTT.

This rearrangement joins TRBV2 to TRBJ1-2; no clear D. Germline lookup yields CDR1 SNHLY and CDR2 FYNNEI. Between the trimmed V and J ends, which lost 5 bases and 2 bases, there was a span of 9 bases. The CDR3 contains 13 residues. The CDR3 DNA reads as TGTGCCAGCAGTCCCATACTAAACTATGGCTACACCTTC. It translates to CASSPILNYGYTF.

This clonotype was observed a few times. The rearrangement joins TRBV18 to TRBJ1-2, with a weak D call TRBD1 (6 bases). The CDR3 loop spans 14 amino acids. Deletions cut 2 bases from V and 4 bases from J, with 11 bases between. In germline, CDR1 is KGHSH, CDR2 LQKENI. The CDR3 bases are TGTGCCAGCTCACCAAGTACAGGGCCCTATGGCTACACCTTC. This gives the protein CASSPSTGPYGYTF.

This clonotype was seen repeatedly, ten times or more. The CDR3 DNA follows: TGTGCCAGCAGGCCCCAGGGAGCTGGAAACACCATATATTTT. Protein product: CASRPQGAGNTIYF. V is TRBV6-1 and J is TRBJ1-3, with a possible D match to TRBD1 (5 bases). Germline values: CDR1 MNHNS, CDR2 SASEGT. Trimming pared 6 bases from V and 2 bases from J, leaving 11 bases between. The CDR3 has 14 residues.

This clonotype showed up many times. V and J are TRBV12-3 or TRBV12-4 and TRBJ2-5; D might be TRBD2 (5 bases). This CDR3 comprises 14 residues. The germline V and J ends were trimmed by 3 bases and 4 bases, with 12 bases remaining between them. The CDR3: CASSFKRERETQYF. The CDR3 DNA follows: TGTGCCAGCAGTTTCAAAAGGGAGCGAGAGACCCAGTACTTC.

This clonotype was seen many times. The rearrangement uses TRBV27 and TRBJ1-1, with 7 nucleotides matching TRBD1. Germline lookup yields CDR1 MNHEY and CDR2 SMNVEV (reference sequence). The CDR3 consists of 15 residues. V dropped 5 bases and J dropped 0; count of bases not matched to a gene: 6. CDR3 sequence: CASSATGALNTEAFF. The CDR3 DNA follows: TGTGCCAGCAGTGCAACAGGGGCCCTGAACACTGAAGCTTTCTTT.

The table lists this clonotype with many counts. The gene calls are TRBV2 and TRBJ2-5, with D perhaps being TRBD1 or TRBD2 (6 bases each). Trimming took off 4 bases at V and 0 bases at J, with 15 bases between the two ends. CDR3 length: 16 residues. Germline V gene sequence: CDR1 SNHLY, CDR2 FYNNEI. CDR3 nucleotide sequence: TGTGCCAGCAGTGTCCTAGGGGGGACAAACCAAGAGACCCAGTACTTC. The encoded protein is CASSVLGGTNQETQYF.

A few counts support this clonotype. This may come from a read error, since a much larger clone is one base off. V gene TRBV29-1 combines with J gene TRBJ2-5; no clear D. The CDR3 spans 12 residues. Germline loops: CDR1 SQVTM, CDR2 ANQGSEA. The DNA for the CDR3 is TGCAGCGTTGTATCACGACAAGAGACCCGGTACTTC. It specifies CSVVSRQETRYF.

This clonotype was counted ten times or more. It differs at one base from a far larger clone, so likely a read error. This chain uses TRBV6-5 with TRBJ2-7; D perhaps matches TRBD2 (5 bases). CDR1 and CDR2 (germline): MNHEY, SVGAGI. The CDR3 contains 10 residues. The CDR3 loop reads CASGDYEQHF. In nucleotides, the CDR3 is TGTGCCAGCGGTGACTACGAGCAGCACTTC.

This clonotype was counted at least ten times. This chain joins TRBV6-5 and TRBJ1-2, with 8 bases that match TRBD1. V lost 2 bases, J lost 6 bases, and 11 bases stayed unmatched. The CDR3 is made up of 16 amino acids. From germline, CDR1 is MNHEY and CDR2 SVGAGI. CDR3 in DNA: TGTGCCAGCAGTTACAGGGGCCTAAGGACAGGGCATGGCTACACCTTC. Residues: CASSYRGLRTGHGYTF.

This clonotype was found many times. The V call is TRBV27, the J call TRBJ2-7; the D is unclear. The germline CDR1 and CDR2 sequences are MNHEY and SMNVEV (reference sequence). The V gene lost 0 bases and the J gene lost 3 bases, with 6 bases spanning the gap. CDR3 length: 13 residues. The CDR3 loop is CASSLSGRYEQYF. CDR3 DNA sequence: TGTGCCAGCAGTTTATCCGGACGCTACGAGCAGTACTTC.

The chain has TRBV12-3 or TRBV12-4 and TRBJ2-2; TRBD1 aligns across 7 bases. Trimming cost V 7 bases and J 12 bases; bases outside gene matches: 11. The CDR3 length is 13 residues. The CDR3 protein is CASTWSLTGQLFF. The CDR3 DNA reads as TGTGCCAGCACCTGGTCCTTGACAGGGCAGCTGTTTTTT.

The chain combines TRBV6-2 or TRBV6-3 with TRBJ2-2; 7 bases are a match to TRBD1. The V gene end was trimmed by 6 bases and the J gene end by 7 bases; junction bases not matched to a gene: 5. The CDR3 loop spans 13 amino acids. Germline CDR1 and CDR2: MNHEY and SVGEGT. The CDR3 DNA sequence: TGTGCCAGCAGAGACAGGGCGAACGGGGAGCTGTTTTTT. Translating gives CASRDRANGELFF.

This chain joins TRBV27 and TRBJ2-7; 13 bases align to TRBD2. The J segment lost 7 bases and the V segment lost 7 bases, leaving 4 bases of the junction unmatched. The CDR3 runs 13 residues. Germline V lookup: CDR1 MNHEY, CDR2 SMNVEV (reference sequence). CDR3 residues: CASTLLAGGEQYF. DNA for the CDR3: TGTGCCAGCACCCTACTAGCGGGGGGGGAGCAGTACTTC.

This clonotype has a count of ten or more. This chain joins TRBV16 and TRBJ1-2; D gene ambiguous. The CDR3 covers 14 residues. V lost 5 bases to trimming and J lost 4 bases, with 14 bases between them. CDR1 KGHSY and CDR2 FQNENV come from the germline V gene. The CDR3 DNA is TGTGCCAGCAGCAAGAGAGATCCCTCCTATGGCTACACCTTC. It specifies CASSKRDPSYGYTF.

Many counts were recorded for this clonotype. The rearrangement links TRBV6-1 to TRBJ1-5; TRBD1 matches at 9 bases. The CDR3 consists of 15 residues. With 7 bases clipped from V and 5 bases from J, the junction kept 9 bases outside the gene matches. From germline, CDR1 is MNHNS and CDR2 SASEGT. The CDR3 spells CASIPGQGKYQPQHF. The CDR3 DNA sequence: TGTGCCAGCATCCCTGGACAGGGGAAATATCAGCCCCAGCATTTT.

At least ten counts were recorded for this clonotype. The chain employs TRBV12-3 or TRBV12-4 and TRBJ2-7, with 9 bases fitting TRBD2. With V trimmed by 4 bases and J by 2 bases, 6 bases remained unmatched. The CDR3 runs 15 residues. In DNA form, the CDR3 reads TGTGCCAGCAGTTCCCCGGCTAGCGGGGCCTACGAGCAGTACTTC. Encoded protein: CASSSPASGAYEQYF.